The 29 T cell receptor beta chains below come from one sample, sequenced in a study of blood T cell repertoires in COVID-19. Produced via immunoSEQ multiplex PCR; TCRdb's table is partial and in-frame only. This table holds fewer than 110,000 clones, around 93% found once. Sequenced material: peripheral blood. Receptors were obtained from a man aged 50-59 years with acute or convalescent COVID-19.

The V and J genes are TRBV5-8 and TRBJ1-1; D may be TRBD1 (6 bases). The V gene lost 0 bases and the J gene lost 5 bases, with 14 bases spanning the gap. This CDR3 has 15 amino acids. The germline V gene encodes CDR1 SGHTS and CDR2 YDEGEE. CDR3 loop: CASSLASGAVTEAFF. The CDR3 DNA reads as TGTGCCAGCAGCTTGGCCTCAGGGGCGGTGACTGAAGCTTTCTTT.

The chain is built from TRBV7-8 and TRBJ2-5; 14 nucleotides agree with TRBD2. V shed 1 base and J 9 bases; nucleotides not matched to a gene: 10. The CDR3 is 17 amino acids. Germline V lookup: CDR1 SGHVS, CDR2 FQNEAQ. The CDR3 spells CASSLEGTSGGLGAQYF. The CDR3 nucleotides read TGTGCCAGCAGCTTAGAGGGGACTAGCGGGGGACTTGGGGCCCAGTACTTC.

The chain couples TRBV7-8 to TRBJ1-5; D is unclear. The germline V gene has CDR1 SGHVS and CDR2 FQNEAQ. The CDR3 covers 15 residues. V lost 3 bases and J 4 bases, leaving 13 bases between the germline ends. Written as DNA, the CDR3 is TGTGCCAGCAGCTTGGAGGCGGGAGGTAATCAGCCCCAGCATTTT. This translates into CASSLEAGGNQPQHF. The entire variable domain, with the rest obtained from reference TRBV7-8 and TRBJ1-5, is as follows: GAGVSQSPRYKVAKRGQDVALRCDPISGHVSLFWYQQALGQGPEFLTYFQNEAQLDKSGLPSDRFFAERPEGSVSTLKIQRTQQEDSAVYLCASSLEAGGNQPQHFGDGTRLSIL.

The CDR3 nucleotides are TGTGCCAGCAGCTATGCGGGACTAGCAAATGAGCAGTTCTTC. This gives the protein CASSYAGLANEQFF. The V call is TRBV7-2, the J call TRBJ2-1, with 9 bases matching TRBD2. The CDR3 extends over 14 amino acids. After removal of 4 bases from V and 7 bases from J, the junction contained 5 bases not matched to a gene. From germline, CDR1 is SGHTA and CDR2 FQGNSA.

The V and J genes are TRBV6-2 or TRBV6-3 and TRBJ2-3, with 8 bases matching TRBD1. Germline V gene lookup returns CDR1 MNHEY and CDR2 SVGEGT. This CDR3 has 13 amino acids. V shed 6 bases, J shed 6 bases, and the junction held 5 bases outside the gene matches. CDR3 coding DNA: TGTGCCAGCAGCGACAGGGGAAGCGATACGCAGTATTTT. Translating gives CASSDRGSDTQYF.

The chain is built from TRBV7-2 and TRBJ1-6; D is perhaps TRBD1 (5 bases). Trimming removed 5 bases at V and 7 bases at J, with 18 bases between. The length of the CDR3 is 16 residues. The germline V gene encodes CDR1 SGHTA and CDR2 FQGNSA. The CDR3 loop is CASSPSSTYRNSPLHF. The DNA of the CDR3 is TGTGCCAGCAGCCCCTCATCCACATACAGGAATTCACCCCTCCACTTT.

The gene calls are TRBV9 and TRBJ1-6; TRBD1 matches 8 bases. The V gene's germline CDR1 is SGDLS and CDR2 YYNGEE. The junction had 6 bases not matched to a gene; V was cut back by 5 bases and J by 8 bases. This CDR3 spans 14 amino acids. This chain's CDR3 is CASRGQGYYSPLHF. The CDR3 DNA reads TGTGCCAGCAGAGGACAGGGTTATTATTCACCCCTCCACTTT.

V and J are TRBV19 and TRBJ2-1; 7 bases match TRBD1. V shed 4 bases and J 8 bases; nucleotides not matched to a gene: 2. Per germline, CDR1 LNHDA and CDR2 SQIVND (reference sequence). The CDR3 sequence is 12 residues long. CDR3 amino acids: CASSKTGYEQFF. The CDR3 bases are TGTGCCAGTAGTAAGACAGGGTATGAGCAGTTCTTC.

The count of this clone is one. CDR3 bases: TGTGCCAGCAGCCAAGAAAATAGGAGCCCTTACTCTGGAAACACCATATATTTT. As protein: CASSQENRSPYSGNTIYF. The V and J genes are TRBV4-2 and TRBJ1-3; no clear D gene. The CDR3 is 18 amino acids. Trimming shortened V by 0 bases and J by 0 bases, and 15 bases separated the two germline ends. In germline, CDR1 is LGHNA, CDR2 YNFKEQ.

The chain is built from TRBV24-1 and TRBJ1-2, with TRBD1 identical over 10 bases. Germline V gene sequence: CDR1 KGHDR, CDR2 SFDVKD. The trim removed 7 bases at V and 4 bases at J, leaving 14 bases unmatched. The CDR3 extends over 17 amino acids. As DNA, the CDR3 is TGTGCCACCAGCGAGCCGGGACAGGGGTTAACGGGCTATGGCTACACCTTC. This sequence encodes CATSEPGQGLTGYGYTF.

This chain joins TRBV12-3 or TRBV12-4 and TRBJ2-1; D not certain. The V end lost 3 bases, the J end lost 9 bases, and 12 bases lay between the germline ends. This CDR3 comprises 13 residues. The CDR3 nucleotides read TGTGCCAGCAGTTTTAGTGAAGAAAGTGAGCAGTTCTTC. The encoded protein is CASSFSEESEQFF.

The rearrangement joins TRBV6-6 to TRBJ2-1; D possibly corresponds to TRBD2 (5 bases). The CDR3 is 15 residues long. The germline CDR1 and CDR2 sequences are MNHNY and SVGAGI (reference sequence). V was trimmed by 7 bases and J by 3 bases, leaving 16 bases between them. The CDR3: CASNNAGLLYNEQFF. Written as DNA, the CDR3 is TGTGCCAGCAACAATGCGGGCCTACTCTACAATGAGCAGTTCTTC.

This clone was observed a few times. This CDR3 is CASSLLTGGQREKETQYF. The CDR3 DNA follows: TGTGCCAGCAGTTTACTTACAGGGGGCCAGAGGGAAAAAGAGACCCAGTACTTC. V and J are TRBV27 and TRBJ2-5; the match to TRBD1 covers 9 bases. Germline V gene lookup returns CDR1 MNHEY and CDR2 SMNVEV (reference sequence). The ends lost 2 bases at V and 3 bases at J; junction bases unmatched: 13. CDR3 length equals 18 residues.

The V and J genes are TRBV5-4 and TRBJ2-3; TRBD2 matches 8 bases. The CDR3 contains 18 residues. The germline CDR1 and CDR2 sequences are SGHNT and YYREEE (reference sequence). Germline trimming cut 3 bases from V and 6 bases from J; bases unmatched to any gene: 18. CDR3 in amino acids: CASSYNPSWSGGPDTQYF. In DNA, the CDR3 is TGTGCCAGCAGCTATAACCCCAGTTGGTCGGGGGGGCCGGATACGCAGTATTTT. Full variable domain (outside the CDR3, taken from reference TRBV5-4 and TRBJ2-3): ETGVTQSPTHLIKTRGQQVTLRCSSQSGHNTVSWYQQALGQGPQFIFQYYREEENGRGNFPPRFSGLQFPNYSSELNVNALELDDSALYLCASSYNPSWSGGPDTQYFGPGTRLTVL.

The CDR3 DNA sequence: TGTGCCAGCAGTCCACCACAGGGGAGTGGGGAAAAACTGTTTTTT. Translating it yields CASSPPQGSGEKLFF. The rearrangement joins TRBV28 to TRBJ1-4; 7 bases are a match to TRBD1. Losses at the gene ends were 5 bases for V and 8 bases for J; bases not matched to a gene: 11. The CDR3 runs to 15 residues. CDR1 is MDHEN and CDR2 is SYDVKM in the germline V gene.

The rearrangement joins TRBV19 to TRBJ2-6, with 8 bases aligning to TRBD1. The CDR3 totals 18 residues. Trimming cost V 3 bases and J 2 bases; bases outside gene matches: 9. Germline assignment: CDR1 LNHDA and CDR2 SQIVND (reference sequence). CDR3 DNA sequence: TGTGCCAGTAGTATGGTGGGTCAGGGGGCGCCTGGGGCCAACGTCCTGACTTTC. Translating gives CASSMVGQGAPGANVLTF. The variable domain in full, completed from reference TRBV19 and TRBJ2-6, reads DGGITQSPKYLFRKEGQNVTLSCEQNLNHDAMYWYRQDPGQGLRLIYYSQIVNDFQKGDIAEGYSVSREKKESFPLTVTSAQKNPTAFYLCASSMVGQGAPGANVLTFGAGSRLTVL.

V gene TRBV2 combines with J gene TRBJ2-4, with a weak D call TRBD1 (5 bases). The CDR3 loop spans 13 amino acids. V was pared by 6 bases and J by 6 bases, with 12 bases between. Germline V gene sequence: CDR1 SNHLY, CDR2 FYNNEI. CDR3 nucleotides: TGTGCCAGCAGGGAGACAGTGGGAAACATTCAGTACTTC. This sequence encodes CASRETVGNIQYF.

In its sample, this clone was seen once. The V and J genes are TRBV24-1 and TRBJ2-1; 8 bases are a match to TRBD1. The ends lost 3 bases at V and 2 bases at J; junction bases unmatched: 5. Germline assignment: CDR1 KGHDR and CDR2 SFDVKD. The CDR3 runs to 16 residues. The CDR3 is CATSDTGTGAYNEQFF. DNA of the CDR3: TGTGCCACCAGTGATACCGGGACAGGAGCCTACAATGAGCAGTTCTTC.

CDR3 in DNA: TGTGCCAGCAGTACGCCCCGGGAGACCCAGTACTTC. This translates into CASSTPRETQYF. The J gene is TRBJ2-5, the V gene TRBV28, with D unresolved. Trimming took 5 bases from V and 5 from J, leaving 9 bases between them. The germline gives CDR1 MDHEN, CDR2 SYDVKM. This CDR3 has 12 residues.

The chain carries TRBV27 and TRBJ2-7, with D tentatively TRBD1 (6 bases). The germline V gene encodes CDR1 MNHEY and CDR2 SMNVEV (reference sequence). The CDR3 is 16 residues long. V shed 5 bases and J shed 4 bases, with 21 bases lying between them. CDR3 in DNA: TGTGCCAGCAGTCATTCATCAAGGGGGTCGGGATACGAGCAGTACTTC. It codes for CASSHSSRGSGYEQYF.

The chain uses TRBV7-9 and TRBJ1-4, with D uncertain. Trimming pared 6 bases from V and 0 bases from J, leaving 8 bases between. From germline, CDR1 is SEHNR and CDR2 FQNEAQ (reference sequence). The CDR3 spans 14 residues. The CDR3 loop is CASSYITTNEKLFF. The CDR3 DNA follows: TGTGCCAGCAGTTACATAACAACTAATGAAAAACTGTTTTTT.

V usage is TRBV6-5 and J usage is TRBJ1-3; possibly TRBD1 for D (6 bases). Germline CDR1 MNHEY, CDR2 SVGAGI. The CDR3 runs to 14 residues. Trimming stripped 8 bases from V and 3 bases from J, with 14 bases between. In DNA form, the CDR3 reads TGTGCCAGCCTAGACAGGCCAGGTGGAAACACCATATATTTT. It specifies CASLDRPGGNTIYF.

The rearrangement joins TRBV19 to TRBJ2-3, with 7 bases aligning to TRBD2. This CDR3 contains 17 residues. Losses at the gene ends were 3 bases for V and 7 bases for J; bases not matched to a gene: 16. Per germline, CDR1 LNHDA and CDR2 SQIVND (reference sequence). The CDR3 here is CASSILGGSGRAYTQYF. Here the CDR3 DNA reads TGTGCCAGTAGTATCCTCGGTGGTAGCGGGCGGGCGTATACGCAGTATTTT.

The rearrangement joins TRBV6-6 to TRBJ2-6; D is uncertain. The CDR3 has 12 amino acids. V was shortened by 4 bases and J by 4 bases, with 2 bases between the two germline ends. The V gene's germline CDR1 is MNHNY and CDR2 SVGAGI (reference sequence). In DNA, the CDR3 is TGTGCCAGCAGTTCGGGGGCCAACGTCCTGACTTTC. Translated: CASSSGANVLTF.

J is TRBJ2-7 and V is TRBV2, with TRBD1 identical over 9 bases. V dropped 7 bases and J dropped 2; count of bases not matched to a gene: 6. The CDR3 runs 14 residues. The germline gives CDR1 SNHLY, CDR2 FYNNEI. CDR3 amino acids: CASNGQGPTYEQYF. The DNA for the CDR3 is TGTGCCAGCAACGGACAGGGGCCGACCTACGAGCAGTACTTC.

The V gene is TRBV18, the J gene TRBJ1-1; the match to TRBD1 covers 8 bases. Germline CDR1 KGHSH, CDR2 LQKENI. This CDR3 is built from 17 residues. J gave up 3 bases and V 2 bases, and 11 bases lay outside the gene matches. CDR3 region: CASSPWTGNMVDTEAFF. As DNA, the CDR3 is TGTGCCAGCTCACCATGGACAGGGAATATGGTAGACACTGAAGCTTTCTTT.

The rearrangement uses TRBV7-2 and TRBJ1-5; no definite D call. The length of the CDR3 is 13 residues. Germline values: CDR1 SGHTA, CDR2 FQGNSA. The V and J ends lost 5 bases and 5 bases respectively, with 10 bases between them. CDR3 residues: CASSPRDYQPQHF. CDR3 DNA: TGTGCCAGCAGCCCACGGGATTATCAGCCCCAGCATTTT.

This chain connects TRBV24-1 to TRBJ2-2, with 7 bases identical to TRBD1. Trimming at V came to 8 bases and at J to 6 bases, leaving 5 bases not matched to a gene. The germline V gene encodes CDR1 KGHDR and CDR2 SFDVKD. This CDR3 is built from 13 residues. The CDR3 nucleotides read TGTGCCACCATTGACAGGGATTCCGGGGAGCTGTTTTTT. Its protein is CATIDRDSGELFF.

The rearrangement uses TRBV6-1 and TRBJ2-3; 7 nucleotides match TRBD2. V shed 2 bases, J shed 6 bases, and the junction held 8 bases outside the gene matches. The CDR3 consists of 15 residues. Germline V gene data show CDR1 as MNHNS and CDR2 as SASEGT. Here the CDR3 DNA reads TGTGCCAGCAGTGAAACGGGGGGAATTCGCGATACGCAGTATTTT. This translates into CASSETGGIRDTQYF.